This T cell receptor (beta chain) was captured in a study of identical twins. The CDR3 spans 15 residues. CDR1 is MNHEY, CDR2 SMNVEV, per germline (reference sequence). Trimming took 5 bases from V and 7 from J; bases not matched to a gene: 11. TCRdb processed the 5' RACE reads anew with MiXCR; each CDR3 protein has one entry. The repertoire holds around 650,000 distinct CDR3 sequences, with under 8.5% as singletons. This clonotype was counted a few times. The same sample was also used in a study of yellow fever vaccine responses in identical twins.

The source is a woman between 18 and 30 years old in good health. What was sequenced was PBMCs. The V call is TRBV27, the J call TRBJ2-1, with TRBD2 matching over 7 bases. The CDR3 protein is CASSPSAGVGNEQFF. The CDR3 coding sequence is TGTGCCAGCAGTCCCTCGGCGGGAGTGGGAAATGAGCAGTTCTTC.